The 12 T cell receptor beta chains below all came from one sample that was sequenced in a study of cytomegalovirus exposure and HLA in healthy donors. Vbeta (60) and Jbeta (13) primers were used in the PCR. TCRdb's table, derived via immunoSEQ multiplex PCR, lists solely in-frame clones and lacks some. This table has around 100,000 clones, approximately 87% appearing once. What was sequenced was PBMCs. These receptors were taken from a man in his forties in good health and CMV-seronegative.

The chain carries TRBV6-1 and TRBJ1-2; no clear D. This CDR3 has 18 residues. The ends were cut back, 3 bases at V and 0 bases at J, with 20 bases in the middle. CDR1 and CDR2 from the germline V gene are MNHNS and SASEGT. DNA of the CDR3: TGTGCCAGCAGTGAGTCCCTAGAGCTGACCCGGGCTAACTATGGCTACACCTTC. Protein sequence: CASSESLELTRANYGYTF.

The rearrangement joins TRBV7-2 to TRBJ2-3; 10 nucleotides line up with TRBD1. This CDR3 is 16 amino acids long. V lost 4 bases, J lost 2 bases, and 6 bases stayed unmatched. Germline CDR1 is SGHTA and CDR2 is FQGNSA. The chain's CDR3 is CASSSRDRGSTDTQYF. CDR3 nucleotides: TGTGCCAGCAGCTCCCGGGACAGGGGTTCCACAGATACGCAGTATTTT.

The genes are TRBV7-2 and TRBJ1-3; TRBD1 matches at 11 bases. Germline V gene sequence: CDR1 SGHTA, CDR2 FQGNSA. V dropped 5 bases and J dropped 0; count of bases not matched to a gene: 3. The CDR3 is 16 amino acids. The CDR3 reads CASSRDRGSSGNTIYF. CDR3 coding DNA: TGTGCCAGCAGCCGGGACAGGGGGAGCTCTGGAAACACCATATATTTT. Full variable domain (remainder filled in from reference TRBV7-2 and TRBJ1-3): GAGVSQSPSNKVTEKGKDVELRCDPISGHTALYWYRQSLGQGLEFLIYFQGNSAPDKSGLPSDRFSAERTGGSVSTLTIQRTQQEDSAVYLCASSRDRGSSGNTIYFGEGSWLTVV.

This sequence joins TRBV5-1 and TRBJ1-1, with 9 nucleotides matching TRBD1. This CDR3 comprises 15 residues. V lost 5 bases, J lost 5 bases, and 10 bases stayed unmatched. Germline V CDR1 and CDR2: SGHRS, YFSETQ. The CDR3 spells CASRDGQGLSTEAFF. DNA of the CDR3: TGCGCCAGCAGGGACGGACAGGGGCTTTCGACTGAAGCTTTCTTT.

The chain employs TRBV2 and TRBJ1-6; D not resolved. The CDR3 totals 15 residues. The germline V gene has CDR1 SNHLY and CDR2 FYNNEI. Deletions cut 9 bases from V and 0 bases from J, with 12 bases between. CDR3 amino acids: CASKSGSSYNSPLHF. CDR3 bases: TGTGCCAGTAAGAGCGGAAGCTCCTATAATTCACCCCTCCACTTT.

This clone was observed a handful of times. V and J are TRBV6-5 and TRBJ1-1; D is ambiguous. From germline, CDR1 is MNHEY and CDR2 SVGAGI. This CDR3 spans 13 amino acids. Trimming stripped 7 bases from V and 0 bases from J, with 9 bases between. As DNA, the CDR3 is TGTGCCAGCAACTCTAAACTGAACACTGAAGCTTTCTTT. This codes for CASNSKLNTEAFF.

This clone was counted once. This chain uses TRBV5-1 with TRBJ2-5, with D perhaps matching TRBD1 (6 bases). The CDR3 covers 19 residues. Looked up from germline, CDR1 is SGHRS and CDR2 is YFSETQ. Deletions cut 0 bases from V and 5 bases from J, with 26 bases between. This CDR3 is CASSLGMAGVLSLGETQYF. The DNA of the CDR3 is TGCGCCAGCAGCTTGGGTATGGCAGGGGTCCTTTCCCTTGGGGAGACCCAGTACTTC.

The chain links TRBV7-8 to TRBJ1-6, with 12 nucleotides matching TRBD1. The CDR3 sequence is 16 residues long. Unmatched junction bases numbered 6, after V lost 5 bases and J lost 7 bases. Germline-derived CDR1 and CDR2 are SGHVS and FQNEAQ. The CDR3 spells CASSPGQGARNSPLHF. The CDR3 DNA follows: TGTGCCAGCAGCCCGGGACAGGGGGCACGAAATTCACCCCTCCACTTT.

The chain has TRBV5-1 and TRBJ1-2, with 9 bases identical to TRBD1. The ends lost 0 bases at V and 8 bases at J; junction bases unmatched: 8. Germline CDR1 and CDR2: SGHRS and YFSETQ. The CDR3 runs to 15 residues. The CDR3 nucleotides are TGCGCCAGCAGCTTGGAAGGACAGGGGACGGTAGGCTACACCTTC. This sequence encodes CASSLEGQGTVGYTF.

This chain uses TRBV5-1 with TRBJ1-1; D is possibly TRBD1 (5 bases). CDR3 length: 15 amino acids. The V and J ends lost 4 bases and 0 bases respectively, with 13 bases between them. Germline V gives CDR1 SGHRS, CDR2 YFSETQ. The CDR3 sequence: CASSAAGILNTEAFF. DNA for the CDR3: TGCGCCAGCAGCGCCGCAGGGATCCTGAACACTGAAGCTTTCTTT.

The V gene is TRBV2, the J gene TRBJ2-7; 11 bases are a match to TRBD2. V shed 6 bases, J shed 2 bases, and the junction held 3 bases outside the gene matches. Germline CDR1 SNHLY, CDR2 FYNNEI. The CDR3 is 14 amino acids. CDR3 coding DNA: TGTGCCAGCAGGGTAGCGGGGGGGCCCTACGAGCAGTACTTC. The encoded protein is CASRVAGGPYEQYF.

This rearrangement joins TRBV19 to TRBJ1-1; TRBD1 agrees at 7 bases. Germline CDR1 is LNHDA and CDR2 is SQIVND (reference sequence). The CDR3 sequence is 15 residues long. The trim removed 8 bases at V and 0 bases at J, leaving 9 bases unmatched. The CDR3 DNA sequence: TGTGCCAGTCAAGGGTACAGGGGAATGAACACTGAAGCTTTCTTT. This translates into CASQGYRGMNTEAFF.